The present T cell receptor (beta chain) was sequenced within a study of T cell responses to AZD1222 COVID-19 vaccine. Trimming pared 7 bases from V and 0 bases from J, leaving 9 bases between. CDR1 is MDHEN and CDR2 is SYDVKM in the germline V gene. This CDR3 contains 13 residues. Assay used: immunoSEQ multiplex PCR; TCRdb lists only in-frame clones, some missing. The sample has some 100,000 clones; approximately 86% are singletons. This TCR came from an adult in good health. The sequencing here drew on peripheral blood, taken on day 0 of AZD1222 vaccination. The genes are TRBV28 and TRBJ1-1; D uncertain. DNA of the CDR3: TGTGCCAGCAAGTTGACTATGAACACTGAAGCTTTCTTT. It specifies CASKLTMNTEAFF.